The 20 T cell receptor beta chains below all came from one sample that was sequenced in a study of T cell repertoires in cytomegalovirus infection (dated by TCRdb to between 2017 and 2020). The sequencer was an Illumina HiSeq 1500. The public reads were run again by TCRdb, first through fastp at Q25 and then through MiXCR, and only productive beta chains were kept. Each record represents a unique CDR3 protein, reported with the most common genes and DNA among its rows. The table for this sample lists about 890,000 distinct CDR3 sequences; more than 25% of them were counted only once. Over 12% of the sample is taken by the ten largest. The label giving this sample's treatment or condition can be read as: in vitro stimulation with specific CMV peptide epitopes to enrich CMV-specific T cells. The antigens for these receptors are not known. Sequencing used cultured CD8+ T cells from PBMCs, obtained from culture after CMV antigen stimulation. These receptors all come from a human donor in good health (CMV status not recorded). Some clones in this sample may be carry-over from other donors' samples.

This clonotype was observed at least ten times. This chain joins TRBV7-3 and TRBJ2-3; no clear D. The CDR3 is made up of 15 amino acids. V lost 0 bases, J lost 5 bases, and 12 bases lay in between. Germline assignment: CDR1 SGHTA and CDR2 FQGTGA. For the CDR3, the DNA is TGTGCCAGCAGCTTAACATCGGGTTTCGGAGATACGCAGTATTTT. This sequence encodes CASSLTSGFGDTQYF. Complete variable domain (other parts from reference TRBV7-3 and TRBJ2-3): GAGVSQTPSNKVTEKGKYVELRCDPISGHTALYWYRQSLGQGPEFLIYFQGTGAADDSGLPNDRFFAVRPEGSVSTLKIQRTERGDSAVYLCASSLTSGFGDTQYFGPGTRLTVL.

Worth noting for this clonotype: This sequence may be a read error, since a much larger clone differs from it by one base. The CDR3 DNA reads as TGTGCCAGCAGCCCGGACGGAGAAAAACTGATTTTT. Translated, it gives CASSPDGEKLIF. The chain employs TRBV12-3 or TRBV12-4 and TRBJ1-4; D remains ambiguous. The CDR3 loop spans 12 amino acids.

The J gene is TRBJ1-6, the V gene TRBV12-3 or TRBV12-4; the D gene is possibly TRBD1 (5 bases). The CDR3 has 16 amino acids. Trimming stripped 6 bases from V and 7 bases from J, with 19 bases between. CDR3 region: CASSPSSRAENSPLHF. CDR3 nucleotides: TGTGCCAGCAGCCCCTCCAGCAGGGCCGAAAATTCACCCCTCCACTTT.

About this clonotype: A read error may produce the germline difference seen at one junction end. The chain is built from TRBV2 and TRBJ2-2; 9 bases map to TRBD1. The germline gives CDR1 SNHLY, CDR2 FYNNEI. This CDR3 contains 14 residues. Here the CDR3 DNA reads TGTGCCAATTCCGGGACAGGGAGTACCGGGGAGCAGTTTTTT. Translating gives CANSGTGSTGEQFF.

The chain is built from TRBV6-6 and TRBJ2-7; 9 nucleotides align to TRBD2. V gave up 5 bases and J gave up 5 bases; unmatched junction bases: 13. The CDR3 sequence is 16 residues long. Germline CDR1 reads MNHNY; CDR2 reads SVGAGI (reference sequence). CDR3 nucleotides: TGTGCCAGCAGTGGTTCTCGGAGGATAGCGGGGGACGAGCAGTACTTC. Protein: CASSGSRRIAGDEQYF.

This chain connects TRBV6-2 or TRBV6-3 to TRBJ1-2; D is unclear. With 2 bases removed from V and 3 bases from J, the gap between germline ends came to 7 bases. The V gene's germline CDR1 is MNHEY and CDR2 SVGEGT. The CDR3 totals 13 residues. Here the CDR3 reads CASSYSPYYGYTF. The CDR3 DNA reads TGTGCCAGCAGTTACAGCCCGTACTATGGCTACACCTTC.

This clonotype was counted a few times. The chain recombines TRBV6-5 with TRBJ2-1; D remains ambiguous. The CDR3 sequence is 15 residues long. The V gene's germline CDR1 is MNHEY and CDR2 SVGAGI. Trimming took 0 bases from V and 2 from J, leaving 8 bases between them. The CDR3 here is CASSYSRIPYNEQFF. CDR3 sequence (DNA): TGTGCCAGCAGTTACTCCCGAATTCCCTACAATGAGCAGTTCTTC.

The chain has TRBV6-6 and TRBJ1-2; 8 nucleotides line up with TRBD1. Germline V CDR1 and CDR2: MNHNY, SVGAGI (reference sequence). J gave up 0 bases and V 2 bases, and 5 bases lay outside the gene matches. The CDR3 is made up of 16 amino acids. The CDR3 region is CASSYTGQGTNYGYTF. The CDR3 DNA is TGTGCCAGCAGTTACACCGGACAGGGTACTAACTATGGCTACACCTTC.

This clonotype has just a few counts. The chain recombines TRBV19 with TRBJ2-1; D gene unclear. Between the trimmed V and J ends, which lost 0 bases and 7 bases, there was a span of 7 bases. CDR3 length: 13 residues. Germline CDR1 reads LNHDA; CDR2 reads SQIVND (reference sequence). As DNA, the CDR3 is TGTGCCAGTAGTATAGATGTAACGAATGAGCAGTTCTTC. Residues: CASSIDVTNEQFF. The whole variable domain, remainder taken from reference TRBV19 and TRBJ2-1, is DGGITQSPKYLFRKEGQNVTLSCEQNLNHDAMYWYRQDPGQGLRLIYYSQIVNDFQKGDIAEGYSVSREKKESFPLTVTSAQKNPTAFYLCASSIDVTNEQFFGPGTRLTVL.

This clonotype was seen many times. This chain links TRBV7-6 with TRBJ1-1; possible D gene TRBD1, 5 bases. CDR1 is SGHVS, CDR2 FNYEAQ, per germline. The CDR3 extends over 16 amino acids. V lost 5 bases and J lost 0, with 16 bases in between. The CDR3 DNA sequence: TGTGCCAGCAGCGTTGAACAGGCCTTCCTGAACACTGAAGCTTTCTTT. The encoded protein is CASSVEQAFLNTEAFF.

A few counts support this clonotype. Just one base apart from a much larger clone, this may be a read error. V is TRBV7-4 and J is TRBJ1-5, with a possible D match to TRBD1 (5 bases). V dropped 1 base and J dropped 6 bases, with 7 bases sitting between them. This CDR3 contains 13 residues. Germline assignment: CDR1 SGHVT and CDR2 SQSDAQ. CDR3 sequence (DNA): TGTGCCAGCAGCTTAGTGGGGACTCAGCCCCAGCATTTT. Amino acid sequence: CASSLVGTQPQHF.

This chain connects TRBV29-1 to TRBJ1-2; 9 positions match TRBD1. Trimming cost V 4 bases and J 8 bases; bases outside gene matches: 5. CDR3 length equals 12 residues. CDR1 and CDR2 from the germline V gene are SQVTM and ANQGSEA. Here the CDR3 DNA reads TGCAGCGTTGCGGGACAGGGCCACGGCTACACCTTC. It encodes CSVAGQGHGYTF.

As to this clonotype: The CDR3 does not end in the conserved phenylalanine or tryptophan, so this is likely a read error. This rearrangement joins TRBV19 to TRBJ2-7, with a possible D match to TRBD2 (6 bases). V was cut by 1 base and J by 2 bases, with 12 bases left in between. Germline CDR1 and CDR2: LNHDA and SQIVND (reference sequence). CDR3 length: 15 amino acids. The CDR3 DNA reads as TGTGCCAGTAGTATAGGGGGCGGGGTCCCCTACGAGCAGTACTCC. As protein: CASSIGGGVPYEQYS.

In this sample, this clonotype turned up many times. This chain uses TRBV7-8 with TRBJ1-5; a weak D match, TRBD1 (5 bases). Trimming pared 0 bases from V and 2 bases from J, leaving 8 bases between. Germline V gives CDR1 SGHVS, CDR2 FQNEAQ. There are 15 residues in the CDR3. The CDR3 protein is CASSLARGGNQPQHF. As DNA, the CDR3 is TGTGCCAGCAGCTTAGCCCGAGGGGGCAATCAGCCCCAGCATTTT.

The chain uses TRBV27 and TRBJ1-2; possibly TRBD1 for D (5 bases). Germline CDR1 is MNHEY and CDR2 is SMNVEV (reference sequence). Between the trimmed V and J ends, which lost 8 bases and 3 bases, there was a span of 13 bases. This CDR3 region has 13 residues. DNA for the CDR3: TGTGCCAGCCAGGGTCCCTTAGACTATGGCTACACCTTC. Translating gives CASQGPLDYGYTF.

The chain combines TRBV12-3 or TRBV12-4 with TRBJ1-1; 7 bases agree with TRBD1. V lost 5 bases and J lost 10; bases outside the gene matches: 16. The CDR3 spans 15 residues. The CDR3 nucleotides read TGTGCCAGCAGTCGAAAACCTGGACAGGCCCCGGGAGCTTTCTTT. It codes for CASSRKPGQAPGAFF.

The table lists this clonotype with a few counts. This chain connects TRBV28 to TRBJ1-2; D is undetermined. This CDR3 has 12 residues. The germline CDR1 and CDR2 sequences are MDHEN and SYDVKM. The V gene lost 6 bases and the J gene lost 10 bases, with 15 bases spanning the gap. The CDR3 coding sequence is TGTGCCAGCAGCCACGTTAGTGGGGACTACACCTTC. It yields the protein CASSHVSGDYTF.

V usage is TRBV28 and J usage is TRBJ2-6; D is unresolved. Trimming shortened V by 3 bases and J by 7 bases, and 7 bases separated the two germline ends. Germline lookup yields CDR1 MDHEN and CDR2 SYDVKM. The CDR3 is 13 residues long. Here the CDR3 reads CASSLGLANVLTF. The CDR3 DNA follows: TGTGCCAGCAGTTTGGGTTTAGCCAACGTCCTGACTTTC.

The chain carries TRBV24-1 and TRBJ2-3; possible D gene TRBD2, 5 bases. Deletions cut 3 bases from V and 4 bases from J, with 13 bases between. Germline V gives CDR1 KGHDR, CDR2 SFDVKD. The CDR3 loop spans 15 amino acids. CDR3 sequence: CATSDPTRTADTQYF. The CDR3 coding sequence is TGTGCCACCAGTGATCCAACTAGGACGGCAGATACGCAGTATTTT.

This clonotype showed up many times. The chain has TRBV6-1 and TRBJ2-2, with 7 bases that match TRBD1. Germline CDR1 is MNHNS and CDR2 is SASEGT. The CDR3 extends over 16 amino acids. The J segment lost 2 bases and the V segment lost 8 bases, leaving 11 bases of the junction unmatched. The CDR3 loop is CASRRGTEYNTGELFF. In nucleotides, the CDR3 is TGTGCCAGCCGCCGAGGGACAGAATACAACACCGGGGAGCTGTTTTTT.